This is a list of T cell receptor beta chains from one sample in a study of blood T cell repertoires in COVID-19. Sequencing used immunoSEQ multiplex PCR; TCRdb keeps in-frame clones, though not all of them. The table lists over 120,000 clones, around four fifths of them singletons. Material: peripheral blood. All receptors come from a human donor in a cohort sampled during active COVID-19. The CDR3 runs from the conserved cysteine through the conserved F or W. The order of the fields is J gene, clone size, V gene, D gene, CDR3 protein, CDR3 DNA. D genes are given only for firm matches. Size is stated for part of the rows, as once, few or many counts, or as a class when the clone is expanded.

TRBJ1-5	.	TRBV5-1	.	CASSLESGEGQPQHF	TGCGCCAGCAGCTTGGAGTCCGGGGAGGGTCAGCCCCAGCATTTT
TRBJ1-2	once	TRBV3-1/TRBV3-2	TRBD1	CASSQGEGGRGYTF	TGTGCCAGCAGCCAAGGGGAAGGGGGCAGGGGCTACACCTTC
TRBJ1-5	.	TRBV30	.	CAWRSQGQPQHF	TGTGCCTGGAGATCGCAGGGTCAGCCCCAGCATTTT
TRBJ1-2	.	TRBV5-1	.	CASSLVSGNPNYGYTF	TGCGCCAGCAGCTTGGTTTCGGGGAATCCTAACTATGGCTACACCTTC
TRBJ2-1	.	TRBV25-1	TRBD1	CASSVGTGIYNEQFF	TGTGCCAGCAGTGTTGGGACAGGGATTTACAATGAGCAGTTCTTC
TRBJ2-7	.	TRBV10-3	TRBD2	CAISLAGANYEQYF	TGTGCCATCAGCTTAGCGGGGGCCAACTACGAGCAGTACTTC
TRBJ2-3	.	TRBV5-1	.	CASSFLGAFTDTQYF	TGCGCCAGCAGCTTTCTAGGGGCCTTCACAGATACGCAGTATTTT
TRBJ2-1	.	TRBV11-1	TRBD1	CASSRNRGNNEQFF	TGTGCCAGCAGCAGAAACAGGGGGAACAATGAGCAGTTCTTC
TRBJ2-5	.	TRBV4-1	TRBD2	CASSQGRLAGGRETQYF	TGCGCCAGCAGCCAAGGACGACTAGCGGGAGGTCGTGAGACCCAGTACTTC
TRBJ2-1	few	TRBV19	.	CASSIDPPGLRRNEQFF	TGTGCCAGTAGTATAGACCCACCGGGACTGCGGCGGAATGAGCAGTTCTTC
TRBJ2-6	.	TRBV15	.	CATRGVKWTPGANVLTF	TGTGCCACCAGAGGGGTAAAGTGGACCCCTGGGGCCAACGTCCTGACTTTC
TRBJ2-1	.	TRBV28	.	CASSFLRSLHEQFF	TGTGCCAGCAGTTTCCTGAGATCGCTCCATGAGCAGTTCTTC
TRBJ1-3	.	TRBV5-5	.	CASSLGGSGNTIYF	TGTGCCAGCAGCTTGGGAGGCAGTGGAAACACCATATATTTT
TRBJ1-2	.	TRBV18	TRBD1	CASSQDRAPFYGYTF	TGTGCCAGCTCACAAGACAGGGCCCCATTTTATGGCTACACCTTC
TRBJ1-1	once	TRBV4-1	TRBD1	CASSPGQGTRNTEAFF	TGCGCCAGCAGCCCGGGACAGGGGACCCGGAACACTGAAGCTTTCTTT
TRBJ1-1	.	TRBV7-9	TRBD1	CASTTGTGNEAFF	TGTGCCAGCACCACCGGGACAGGCAATGAAGCTTTCTTT
TRBJ2-1	.	TRBV6-1	TRBD2	CASSERPSGLYNEQFF	TGTGCCAGCAGTGAACGGCCTAGCGGGCTATACAATGAGCAGTTCTTC
TRBJ2-3	many	TRBV2	.	CASTDSLGTDTQYF	TGTGCCAGCACTGACAGTCTAGGAACAGATACGCAGTATTTT
TRBJ2-7	.	TRBV28	TRBD1	CASREGGQGAGEQYF	TGTGCCAGCAGGGAGGGGGGACAGGGGGCCGGCGAGCAGTACTTC
TRBJ1-1	.	TRBV3-1/TRBV3-2	.	CASSQDFFGADTEAFF	TGTGCCAGCAGCCAAGACTTTTTTGGTGCGGACACTGAAGCTTTCTTT
TRBJ2-6	.	TRBV2	.	CASRGEDSGANVLTF	TGTGCCAGCAGAGGAGAAGACTCTGGGGCCAACGTCCTGACTTTC
TRBJ2-1	.	TRBV27	.	CASSLGGNEQFF	TGTGCCAGCAGTCTAGGGGGTAATGAGCAGTTCTTC
TRBJ2-1	once	TRBV28	TRBD1	CASSAGTGFINEQFF	TGTGCCAGCAGCGCCGGGACAGGGTTTATCAATGAGCAGTTCTTC
TRBJ2-3	.	TRBV27	TRBD2	CASSVSGGTSTDTQYF	TGTGCCAGCAGTGTAAGCGGGGGGACTAGCACAGATACGCAGTATTTT
TRBJ2-3	.	TRBV10-3	TRBD2	CATTSGVTDTQYF	TGTGCCACCACTAGCGGGGTCACAGATACGCAGTATTTT
TRBJ2-7	.	TRBV7-3	.	CASSLNSGSVYEQYF	TGTGCCAGCAGCTTAAATTCGGGTTCCGTCTACGAGCAGTACTTC
TRBJ2-2	few	TRBV3-1/TRBV3-2	TRBD2	CASSQRSSGLAYTGELFF	TGTGCCAGCAGCCAGCGATCCTCGGGACTAGCGTACACCGGGGAGCTGTTTTTT
TRBJ1-5	.	TRBV30	TRBD1	CAWRGKGQKNQPQHF	TGTGCCTGGAGGGGTAAGGGACAGAAAAATCAGCCCCAGCATTTT
TRBJ2-1	.	TRBV7-9	TRBD1	CASSYTFRDSSYNEQFF	TGTGCCAGCAGCTACACCTTCCGGGACAGCTCCTACAATGAGCAGTTCTTC
TRBJ2-1	.	TRBV11-2	TRBD1	CASSWTGSHEQFF	TGTGCCAGCAGCTGGACAGGGTCCCATGAGCAGTTCTTC
TRBJ2-7	.	TRBV7-9	TRBD1	CASSLGRDSYEQYF	TGTGCCAGCAGCTTAGGACGGGACAGTTACGAGCAGTACTTC
TRBJ1-1	.	TRBV19	.	CADEGGPLNTEAFF	TGTGCCGATGAGGGGGGGCCCCTGAACACTGAAGCTTTCTTT
TRBJ1-5	.	TRBV19	TRBD1	CASSQQGGNQPQHF	TGTGCCAGTAGTCAACAGGGGGGAAATCAGCCCCAGCATTTT
TRBJ2-7	.	TRBV30	TRBD1	CAWSIRDSSYEQYF	TGTGCCTGGAGTATCAGGGACAGCTCCTACGAGCAGTACTTC
TRBJ2-1	.	TRBV5-1	.	CASSGNRVEEQFF	TGCGCCAGCAGTGGAAACAGGGTGGAGGAGCAGTTCTTC
TRBJ2-7	.	TRBV28	TRBD1	CASTIGTDYEQYF	TGTGCCAGCACCATTGGGACAGACTACGAGCAGTACTTC
TRBJ1-4	.	TRBV6-1	.	CASSEAGGRNEKLFF	TGTGCCAGCAGTGAAGCAGGAGGGCGTAATGAAAAACTGTTTTTT
TRBJ1-3	.	TRBV30	.	CAWDTYSGNTIYF	TGTGCCTGGGATACATACTCTGGAAACACCATATATTTT
TRBJ1-1	.	TRBV6-6	.	CASSYITEAFF	TGTGCCAGCAGTTATATTACTGAAGCTTTCTTT
TRBJ2-5	.	TRBV7-9	TRBD1	CASSPRTGQETQYF	TGTGCCAGCAGCCCGCGGACAGGGCAAGAGACCCAGTACTTC
TRBJ1-1	.	TRBV3-1/TRBV3-2	.	CASSSRKAANTEAFF	TGTGCCAGCAGCTCCAGAAAGGCGGCGAACACTGAAGCTTTCTTT
TRBJ2-3	.	TRBV19	TRBD2	CASSIGGALFTDTQYF	TGTGCCAGTAGTATCGGGGGGGCCTTGTTCACAGATACGCAGTATTTT
TRBJ2-3	.	TRBV2	TRBD2	CASSEAAVGGADTQYF	TGTGCCAGCAGTGAAGCGGCGGTGGGAGGGGCAGATACGCAGTATTTT
TRBJ2-3	once	TRBV7-3	.	CASSPGLSTDTQYF	TGTGCCAGCAGCCCAGGACTGAGCACAGATACGCAGTATTTT
TRBJ2-7	.	TRBV7-9	TRBD2	CASSLGGLSYEQYF	TGTGCCAGCAGCTTGGGAGGGTTATCCTACGAGCAGTACTTC